Each of the 19 T cell receptor beta chains below was sequenced from the same sample in a study of CD8+CD57+ T cells in acquired aplastic anemia. The study profiled TCR beta VDJ and CDR3 using genomic DNA as template. In TCRdb, the reads were re-called with MiXCR into one record per CDR3 protein. The sample has 150,000 to 200,000 distinct CDR3 sequences; about three fifths are singletons. The sequencing input was sorted CD4+, CD8+, or CD8+CD57+ T cells (not recorded which) from PBMCs. The receptors come from a human donor in good health.

The J gene is TRBJ2-1, the V gene TRBV2, with 11 bases matching TRBD2. V trimming: 7 bases; J trimming: 5 bases; junction bases outside the gene matches: 4. Germline loops: CDR1 SNHLY, CDR2 FYNNEI. The CDR3 runs to 14 residues. The CDR3 DNA is TGTGCCAGCATGGGGACTAGCGGTCACAATGAGCAGTTCTTC. The encoded protein is CASMGTSGHNEQFF.

The chain employs TRBV5-1 and TRBJ2-1, with D uncertain. Trimming shortened V by 0 bases and J by 0 bases, and 7 bases separated the two germline ends. Germline V gives CDR1 SGHRS, CDR2 YFSETQ. CDR3 length: 15 residues. The CDR3 protein is CASSLETSSYNEQFF. As DNA, the CDR3 is TGCGCCAGCAGCTTGGAAACCAGCTCCTACAATGAGCAGTTCTTC.

Of note for this clonotype: With a much larger clone just one base away, this may be a read error. The chain has TRBV27 and TRBJ2-5; D is unclear. Trimming removed 5 bases from V and 4 bases from J, with 11 bases in between. Germline assignment: CDR1 MNHEY and CDR2 SMNVEV (reference sequence). This CDR3 comprises 13 residues. CDR3 residues: CASSDDWAETQYF. The CDR3 DNA sequence: TGTGCCAGCAGTGATGACTGGGCAGAGACCCAGTACTTC.

On this clonotype: One end of the junction fails to match germline, which may point to a read error. The chain couples TRBV10-3 to TRBJ2-3, with D tentatively TRBD1 (6 bases). Germline loops: CDR1 ENHRY, CDR2 SYGVKD. The CDR3 runs to 15 residues. CDR3 protein: CATSVGQRRTDTQYF. The CDR3, as DNA: TGTGCCACCAGTGTTGGACAGAGACGCACAGATACGCAGTATTTT.

The chain recombines TRBV14 with TRBJ2-7; 7 nucleotides agree with TRBD2. There are 15 residues in the CDR3. Germline lookup yields CDR1 SGHDN and CDR2 FVKESK. V was clipped by 4 bases and J by 2 bases; unmatched bases: 8. The CDR3, as DNA: TGTGCCAGCAGCCCGTCTAGCGGAGGGGCCTACGAGCAGTACTTC. Protein: CASSPSSGGAYEQYF.

The rearrangement links TRBV19 to TRBJ2-1; D is ambiguous. Germline V gene sequence: CDR1 LNHDA, CDR2 SQIVND (reference sequence). The V gene lost 9 bases and the J gene lost 5 bases, with 14 bases spanning the gap. The CDR3 length is 13 residues. This CDR3 is CASSLVQDNEQFF. CDR3 in DNA: TGTGCCAGCAGCTTGGTACAAGACAATGAGCAGTTCTTC.

The rearrangement uses TRBV24-1 and TRBJ2-7; D not resolved. The CDR3 totals 13 residues. Germline CDR1 and CDR2: KGHDR and SFDVKD. The ends were cut back, 5 bases at V and 5 bases at J, with 12 bases in the middle. For the CDR3, the DNA is TGTGCCACCAGTGCCCTAGGATTACACGAGCAGTACTTC. It yields the protein CATSALGLHEQYF.

The V and J genes are TRBV20-1 and TRBJ2-5; TRBD2 aligns across 10 bases. The V segment lost 5 bases and the J segment 5 bases; nucleotides outside the gene matches: 5. The CDR3 is made up of 13 amino acids. Germline loops: CDR1 DFQATT, CDR2 SNEGSKA (reference sequence). CDR3 sequence: CSASGLAKETQYF. The CDR3 DNA reads TGCAGTGCTTCGGGACTAGCGAAGGAGACCCAGTACTTC.

The chain joins TRBV7-8 to TRBJ2-7; tentative D call: TRBD1 (5 bases). Trimming took off 5 bases at V and 10 bases at J, with 18 bases between the two ends. The CDR3 spans 13 residues. Germline CDR1 reads SGHVS; CDR2 reads FQNEAQ. The CDR3 protein is CASSQTMEQEQYF. The CDR3 DNA is TGTGCCAGCAGCCAAACAATGGAACAGGAACAGTACTTC.

V usage is TRBV24-1 and J usage is TRBJ1-2; D is unclear. V was pared by 4 bases and J by 1 base, with 12 bases between. This CDR3 contains 15 residues. Germline CDR1 is KGHDR and CDR2 is SFDVKD. The CDR3 spells CATSDPRTGNYGYTF. In DNA form, the CDR3 reads TGTGCCACCAGTGACCCCAGGACGGGTAACTATGGCTACACCTTC.

In this sample, this clonotype turned up a few times. The chain combines TRBV25-1 with TRBJ1-2; 8 nucleotides line up with TRBD1. The CDR3 covers 15 residues. V lost 6 bases, J lost 7 bases, and 13 bases stayed unmatched. Per the germline V gene, CDR1 is MGHDK and CDR2 is SYGVNS. The CDR3 nucleotides read TGTGCCAGCAGGCCAAGTACAGGGGGAGTGGCTGGCTACACCTTC. Its translation is CASRPSTGGVAGYTF.

The chain links TRBV20-1 to TRBJ2-2; TRBD1 might be the D (6 bases). This CDR3 has 14 amino acids. Trimming took 1 base from V and 1 from J, leaving 7 bases between them. Looked up from germline, CDR1 is DFQATT and CDR2 is SNEGSKA (reference sequence). This chain's CDR3 is CSARARGNTGELFF. The CDR3 DNA follows: TGCAGTGCTAGAGCCAGGGGGAACACCGGGGAGCTGTTTTTT.

The rearrangement joins TRBV7-9 to TRBJ2-1; D is possibly TRBD2 (6 bases). The CDR3 is 13 amino acids. V gave up 6 bases and J gave up 7 bases, with 13 bases separating them. Germline lookup yields CDR1 SEHNR and CDR2 FQNEAQ (reference sequence). CDR3 in DNA: TGTGCCAGCAGGGCGCTAGCGAATAATGAGCAGTTCTTC. It specifies CASRALANNEQFF.

The chain has TRBV20-1 and TRBJ1-5; D gene uncertain. CDR1 DFQATT and CDR2 SNEGSKA come from the germline V gene (reference sequence). The CDR3 is 13 amino acids. Trimming stripped 5 bases from V and 2 bases from J, with 10 bases between. The CDR3 DNA is TGCAGTGCTCTCCGTGGCGGCAATCAGCCCCAGCATTTT. Its protein is CSALRGGNQPQHF.

The chain links TRBV20-1 to TRBJ2-2, with TRBD2 as a possible D gene (6 bases). The CDR3 contains 13 residues. Trimming took 3 bases from V and 10 from J, leaving 15 bases between them. Germline loops: CDR1 DFQATT, CDR2 SNEGSKA (reference sequence). The CDR3 loop is CSASQGGRMELFF. CDR3 nucleotide sequence: TGCAGTGCTAGTCAGGGAGGAAGAATGGAGCTGTTTTTT.

A remark on this clonotype: This may arise from a read error, as a much more abundant clone is one base away. The CDR3 carries no conserved terminal phenylalanine or tryptophan, so it likely arises from a read error. This chain uses TRBV27 with TRBJ2-7; unclear D gene. Trimming stripped 3 bases from V and 3 bases from J, with 9 bases between. The germline V gene encodes CDR1 MNHEY and CDR2 SMNVEV (reference sequence). This CDR3 has 13 amino acids. DNA of the CDR3: TGTGCCAGCAGTTTTACGGGTCTCTACGAGCAGTACCTC. It specifies CASSFTGLYEQYL.

The V and J genes are TRBV29-1 and TRBJ2-3; the match to TRBD2 covers 9 bases. Germline assignment: CDR1 SQVTM and CDR2 ANQGSEA. This CDR3 is 17 amino acids long. The CDR3 loop reads CQQPATSSGRSTDTQYF. The CDR3 nucleotides read TGCCAGCAGCCAGCTACCAGTAGCGGGAGATCCACAGATACGCAGTATTTT.

This clonotype was seen at least ten times. J is TRBJ2-1 and V is TRBV5-1, with 14 bases fitting TRBD2. Germline assignment: CDR1 SGHRS and CDR2 YFSETQ. CDR3 length: 20 amino acids. J gave up 2 bases and V 3 bases, and 13 bases lay outside the gene matches. CDR3 residues: CASSWSTRTSGRTAYNEQFF. CDR3 nucleotide sequence: TGCGCCAGCAGCTGGAGTACTAGGACTAGCGGGAGGACAGCCTACAATGAGCAGTTCTTC.

This clonotype appeared many times. The V call is TRBV9, the J call TRBJ2-4; perhaps TRBD2 as D (6 bases). The CDR3 sequence is 13 residues long. Germline V CDR1 and CDR2: SGDLS, YYNGEE. Trimming stripped 0 bases from V and 9 bases from J, with 10 bases between. CDR3 amino acids: CASSVDGGGIQYF. As DNA, the CDR3 is TGTGCCAGCAGCGTAGACGGGGGAGGCATTCAGTACTTC.